This TCR beta chain was found in a study of T cell changes during pregnancy in multiple sclerosis. This clone was seen a handful of times. Some clones are missing from TCRdb's copy, which holds only in-frame ones; the method was immunoSEQ multiplex PCR. The sample includes tens of thousands of clones, about 91% of them seen just once. The starting material was CD4+ T cells from peripheral blood mononuclear cells, obtained in the third trimester of pregnancy. The origin of this receptor is a female donor in good health, enrolled as a control in a pregnancy study.

Here the CDR3 DNA reads TGTGCCAGCAGTTTAGACCCGACTAGGAGCGCCTACGAGCAGTACTTC. Amino acid sequence: CASSLDPTRSAYEQYF. The J gene is TRBJ2-7, the V gene TRBV27; the D gene is possibly TRBD2 (6 bases). V was cut by 2 bases and J by 2 bases, with 16 bases left in between. The CDR3 extends over 16 amino acids. Germline loops: CDR1 MNHEY, CDR2 SMNVEV (reference sequence).